This T cell receptor beta chain emerged from a study of metastatic and nonmetastatic thyroid tumors. About the study: The study looked at repertoires side by side in blood and in tumor or nodule tissue from malignant and benign thyroid patients. Study-wide findings and caveats: In both blood and tumor samples, TCR beta diversity was reported significantly higher for malignant than benign nodules.

This clone was detected many times. What it recognizes is unknown. The same CDR3 arises from other DNA sequences in this sample as well. V lost 1 base, J lost 9 bases, and 9 bases lay in between. Germline V gene data show CDR1 as MDHEN and CDR2 as SYDVKM. The CDR3 is made up of 12 amino acids. MiXCR was used by TCRdb to re-call the PCR reads. Here the sample spans about 93,000 clones, about 13% being singletons. Nobody among the patients had been given any treatment before thyroid surgery. Specimen: blood. The clonotype was recovered from a female donor with papillary thyroid cancer or a benign thyroid nodule (not recorded which). Some clones in this sample may be carry-over from other donors' samples. The rearrangement joins TRBV28 to TRBJ1-1; D unclear. The CDR3 loop is CASSLFDAKAFF. CDR3 DNA: TGTGCCAGCAGTTTATTTGATGCAAAAGCTTTCTTT.